This paragraph reports one T cell receptor (beta chain). As yet, its antigen is unknown. This sample was included in a study of T-cell memory formation after mild COVID-19. General observations from the study: Whether day 37 second-wave clones are SARS-CoV-2-specific was not confirmed.

TCRdb independently ran MiXCR on the 5' RACE reads; one entry per CDR3 protein. Of about 350,000 distinct CDR3 sequences detected, roughly 13% appear once; the ten largest clones hold approximately 22%. Per germline, CDR1 SEHNR and CDR2 FQNEAQ (reference sequence). Trimming at V came to 3 bases and at J to 0 bases, leaving 7 bases not matched to a gene. The CDR3 covers 16 residues. The chain has TRBV7-9 and TRBJ2-5, with TRBD1 matching over 7 bases. Sequencing was carried out using PBMCs or a T cell subset sorted from them (not recorded which). The sequence was collected from a man aged 18 to 30 who had mild COVID-19 (a few samples of this study predate the infection). Cell type and time point are not known. The CDR3 sequence: CASSFPGTAYQETQYF. The CDR3 DNA sequence: TGTGCCAGCAGCTTTCCCGGGACAGCGTACCAAGAGACCCAGTACTTC.